This TCR beta chain was observed in a study of human T cells and chemical hapten exposure. The library tagged individual cDNA molecules with unique molecular identifiers. TCRdb re-called the RACE reads with MiXCR, one entry per CDR3 protein. The sample shows about 360,000 distinct CDR3 sequences, roughly 6.9% of them seen only once. Time point here: patch test 1, 2 weeks after DPC sensitization. Treatment of the sample: therapeutic diphenylcyclopropenone sensitization with weekly scalp DPC. Donors, patients with alopecia ranging from 18 to 70 years old and judged suitable for DPC, provided samples. Trimming removed 2 bases from V and 4 bases from J, with 14 bases in between. Germline V CDR1 and CDR2: DFQATT, SNEGSKA (reference sequence). The CDR3 length is 14 residues.

This sequence originates from a woman aged 18-29 years with alopecia areata. Some clones in this sample may be carry-over from other donors' samples. Source: whole blood, taken in connection with sensitization to the hapten diphenylcyclopropenone (DPC). The V and J genes are TRBV20-1 and TRBJ2-5; the D gene is possibly TRBD2 (6 bases). Here the CDR3 DNA reads TGCAGTGCTAGAAATTGGGGGGAAGCAGAGACCCAGTACTTC. It translates to CSARNWGEAETQYF.